Listed here are 15 T cell receptor beta chains from one sample, sequenced in a study of radiation and T cells in renal cell carcinoma. Treatment denoted: 15 Gy SBRT to primary tumor, nephrectomy 4 weeks later. The table came from immunoSEQ multiplex PCR; TCRdb's copy has only in-frame clones and leaves some out. This table holds under 5,000 clones, around two thirds found once. The starting material was tumor tissue, obtained from a patient whose treatment included radiotherapy and nephrectomy. These receptors came from a woman aged 60 to 75 with renal cell carcinoma.

Worth noting for this clone: Within the sample, other DNA sequences also encode this same CDR3. The chain uses TRBV10-3 and TRBJ1-5; 10 bases line up with TRBD1. CDR3 length equals 15 residues. CDR1 and CDR2 from the germline V gene are ENHRY and SYGVKD. With V trimmed by 9 bases and J by 0 bases, 5 bases remained unmatched. The CDR3 DNA reads as TGTGCCATTGGGACAGGGGATTATAGCAATCAGCCCCAGCATTTT. Translation: CAIGTGDYSNQPQHF.

This clone showed up just a few times. The rearrangement joins TRBV19 to TRBJ1-5; no definite D call. V lost 4 bases and J 4 bases, leaving 8 bases between the germline ends. This CDR3 contains 13 residues. CDR1 and CDR2 from the germline V gene are LNHDA and SQIVND (reference sequence). CDR3 loop: CASSRASNQPQHF. CDR3 nucleotide sequence: TGTGCCAGTAGTAGGGCCTCTAATCAGCCCCAGCATTTT. Supplemented by reference TRBV19 and TRBJ1-5, the full variable domain reads DGGITQSPKYLFRKEGQNVTLSCEQNLNHDAMYWYRQDPGQGLRLIYYSQIVNDFQKGDIAEGYSVSREKKESFPLTVTSAQKNPTAFYLCASSRASNQPQHFGDGTRLSIL.

The V and J genes are TRBV14 and TRBJ2-1, with 10 bases matching TRBD2. Germline lookup yields CDR1 SGHDN and CDR2 FVKESK. J was trimmed by 10 bases and V by 4 bases; bases with no gene match: 7. The CDR3 extends over 14 amino acids. This CDR3 reads CASSPLRTSGEQFF. The DNA for the CDR3 is TGTGCCAGCAGCCCGTTGAGGACTAGCGGAGAGCAGTTCTTC.

The chain recombines TRBV18 with TRBJ2-5; no clear D gene. V was trimmed by 6 bases and J by 3 bases, leaving 5 bases between them. The CDR3 extends over 11 amino acids. Germline CDR1 and CDR2: KGHSH and LQKENI. CDR3: CASSPKETQYF. CDR3 sequence (DNA): TGTGCCAGCTCCCCAAAAGAGACCCAGTACTTC.

V usage is TRBV4-1 and J usage is TRBJ2-7, with 7 bases that match TRBD1. CDR1 MGHRA and CDR2 YSYEKL come from the germline V gene. The CDR3 consists of 15 residues. Losses at the gene ends were 2 bases for V and 3 bases for J; bases not matched to a gene: 7. CDR3 nucleotides: TGCGCCAGCAGCCAAACGTCGACAGGGAACTACGAGCAGTACTTC. This gives the protein CASSQTSTGNYEQYF.

The chain carries TRBV5-1 and TRBJ2-6; the match to TRBD2 covers 12 bases. Germline trimming cut 4 bases from V and 0 bases from J; bases unmatched to any gene: 5. This CDR3 spans 18 amino acids. Germline-derived CDR1 and CDR2 are SGHRS and YFSETQ. The CDR3 spells CASSQGLAGISGANVLTF. The CDR3 DNA reads TGCGCCAGCAGCCAGGGACTAGCGGGTATCTCTGGGGCCAACGTCCTGACTTTC.

V is TRBV5-7 and J is TRBJ2-6; no firm D call. TRBV5-7 is assigned to the ORF class and has an uncertain function. Trimming left V 6 bases short and J 5 bases short, with 21 bases between. CDR3 length: 17 amino acids. The CDR3 DNA reads as TGTGCCAGCATTCGGATCTGCGTACAAAGTCGGGCCAACGTCCTGACTTTC. It encodes CASIRICVQSRANVLTF.

This rearrangement joins TRBV14 to TRBJ1-1, with D perhaps TRBD1 (5 bases). Trimming cost V 1 base and J 5 bases, with 11 bases left between them. Germline V gene sequence: CDR1 SGHDN, CDR2 FVKESK. The CDR3 runs 14 residues. The CDR3 nucleotides are TGTGCCAGCAGCCAAGTACGGGGGAAGACTGAAGCTTTCTTT. Translation: CASSQVRGKTEAFF.

The genes are TRBV27 and TRBJ2-6; no clear D. Germline lookup yields CDR1 MNHEY and CDR2 SMNVEV (reference sequence). The germline V and J ends were trimmed by 6 bases and 2 bases, with 8 bases remaining between them. The CDR3 length is 14 residues. The CDR3 bases are TGTGCCAGCAGAGAGCCAGCTGGGGCCAACGTCCTGACTTTC. This sequence encodes CASREPAGANVLTF.

This chain connects TRBV5-1 to TRBJ1-1; possible D gene TRBD1, 6 bases. V shed 4 bases and J shed 1 base, with 14 bases lying between them. The CDR3 consists of 15 residues. Germline V gives CDR1 SGHRS, CDR2 YFSETQ. For the CDR3, the DNA is TGCGCCAGCAGCCCCCCCCACAGGGAGAACACTGAAGCTTTCTTT. Its translation is CASSPPHRENTEAFF.

The rearrangement uses TRBV18 and TRBJ1-4; no reliable D call. The CDR3 loop spans 14 amino acids. The V and J ends lost 1 base and 7 bases respectively, with 10 bases between them. CDR1 and CDR2 from the germline V gene are KGHSH and LQKENI. CDR3 nucleotide sequence: TGTGCCAGCTCACCACTCCGGAGTGGTGAAAAACTGTTTTTT. This sequence encodes CASSPLRSGEKLFF.

By share, this clone counts as hyperexpanded (1% or more). The J gene is TRBJ1-2, the V gene TRBV7-6; a weak D match, TRBD1 (5 bases). Germline CDR1 SGHVS, CDR2 FNYEAQ. V was trimmed by 4 bases and J by 4 bases, leaving 16 bases between them. This CDR3 contains 15 residues. The CDR3 is CASSSPGTGAYGYTF. In DNA form, the CDR3 reads TGTGCCAGCAGCTCACCGGGGACGGGAGCCTATGGCTACACCTTC.

This chain joins TRBV5-4 and TRBJ2-3; no clear D gene. There are 16 residues in the CDR3. Between the trimmed V and J ends, which lost 0 bases and 0 bases, there was a span of 11 bases. The germline CDR1 and CDR2 sequences are SGHNT and YYREEE (reference sequence). The CDR3, as DNA: TGTGCCAGCAGCTTGGGCTGGTCATCTAGCACAGATACGCAGTATTTT. Protein product: CASSLGWSSSTDTQYF.

This chain uses TRBV10-3 with TRBJ2-3; 7 positions agree with TRBD2. The CDR3 contains 17 residues. The germline gives CDR1 ENHRY, CDR2 SYGVKD. The ends lost 5 bases at V and 0 bases at J; junction bases unmatched: 11. The CDR3 DNA follows: TGTGCCATCAGTCGGTCCCTGGGTAGCGGGAGCACAGATACGCAGTATTTT. This sequence encodes CAISRSLGSGSTDTQYF.

The V gene is TRBV4-2, the J gene TRBJ2-7, with D tentatively TRBD1 or TRBD2 (5 bases each). Per germline, CDR1 LGHNA and CDR2 YNFKEQ. This CDR3 comprises 14 residues. V lost 2 bases and J lost 1, with 9 bases in between. The CDR3 loop reads CASSQLGESYEQYF. DNA of the CDR3: TGTGCCAGCAGCCAACTAGGGGAGTCCTACGAGCAGTACTTC.